This TCR beta chain was sequenced during a study of patients and donors after allogeneic stem cell transplantation. The CDR3 is 13 residues long. CDR1 is DFQATT, CDR2 SNEGSKA, per germline (reference sequence). V was pared by 5 bases and J by 2 bases, with 5 bases of the junction left unmatched. One entry per CDR3 protein, called by TCRdb with MiXCR from the RT-PCR reads. The sample lists some 10,000 distinct CDR3 sequences, around 20% occurring once. J is TRBJ1-1 and V is TRBV20-1, with 7 nucleotides matching TRBD1. This sequence was found in a human donor who was either an allogeneic HSCT recipient or a stem cell or donor lymphocyte infusion donor (not recorded which). It is not recorded whose cells these are; they may come from a transplant donor. The sequencing sample was made of blood, either unsorted or a sorted T cell fraction (not recorded which). The CDR3 loop is CSAYGDRNTEAFF. The CDR3 region has the DNA TGCAGTGCTTACGGGGACAGAAACACTGAAGCTTTCTTT.